The 20 T cell receptor beta chains below all came from one sample that was sequenced in a study of blood T cell repertoires in COVID-19. Data came from immunoSEQ multiplex PCR; TCRdb stores just in-frame clones and leaves some out. The table lists some 42,000 clones, approximately 85% of them singletons. Input material: peripheral blood. These receptors came from a human donor in a cohort sampled during active COVID-19.

The chain uses TRBV2 and TRBJ2-5; maybe TRBD1 (5 bases). V was pared by 5 bases and J by 3 bases, with 7 bases between. The CDR3 loop spans 12 amino acids. Germline V lookup: CDR1 SNHLY, CDR2 FYNNEI. The chain's CDR3 is CASSTGKETQYF. Written as DNA, the CDR3 is TGTGCCAGCAGTACAGGAAAAGAGACCCAGTACTTC.

The sample holds a few counts of this clone. J is TRBJ2-3 and V is TRBV18; a weak D match, TRBD1 (6 bases). This CDR3 spans 16 amino acids. CDR1 and CDR2 from the germline V gene are KGHSH and LQKENI. Trimming pared 6 bases from V and 4 bases from J, leaving 20 bases between. CDR3 in DNA: TGTGCCAGCTCCGTTACTGGGCAGGGGCGAGCAGATACGCAGTATTTT. This encodes CASSVTGQGRADTQYF.

This chain connects TRBV28 to TRBJ1-5; TRBD1 is a possible D gene (5 bases). The germline CDR1 and CDR2 sequences are MDHEN and SYDVKM. V gave up 1 base and J gave up 7 bases, with 17 bases separating them. CDR3 length: 16 residues. The CDR3 nucleotides read TGTGCCAGCAGTTTATTGTGGATCCGGGGGAGCCAGCCCCAGCATTTT. Its protein product is CASSLLWIRGSQPQHF.

The chain uses TRBV2 and TRBJ2-7, with D maybe TRBD2 (7 bases). CDR3 size: 15 residues. From germline, CDR1 is SNHLY and CDR2 FYNNEI. Trimming stripped 6 bases from V and 3 bases from J, with 18 bases between. The CDR3 DNA is TGTGCCAGCAGCCCCTCGGGGGCGGGGGACTACGAGCAGTACTTC. Its translation: CASSPSGAGDYEQYF.

The chain couples TRBV5-1 to TRBJ2-2; 10 nucleotides match TRBD2. Germline V gene data show CDR1 as SGHRS and CDR2 as YFSETQ. After removal of 0 bases from V and 6 bases from J, the junction contained 2 bases not matched to a gene. The CDR3 length is 15 residues. The CDR3 nucleotides read TGCGCCAGCAGCTTGGGTCTAGCGGGGGCCGGGGAGCTGTTTTTT. This translates into CASSLGLAGAGELFF.

This clone came up a few times. Different DNA sequences within this sample yield the same CDR3. The chain joins TRBV5-1 to TRBJ2-3; 8 bases line up with TRBD2. This CDR3 region has 15 residues. V gave up 0 bases and J gave up 9 bases; unmatched junction bases: 9. Per the germline V gene, CDR1 is SGHRS and CDR2 is YFSETQ. CDR3 residues: CASSLAVSGGLTQYF. In DNA, the CDR3 is TGCGCCAGCAGCTTGGCCGTTTCGGGGGGGCTCACGCAGTATTTT.

The CDR3 nucleotides are TGTGCCAGCAGCGCCAACTCAGGGGAAACTAGCACAGATACGCAGTATTTT. Translated: CASSANSGETSTDTQYF. The genes are TRBV9 and TRBJ2-3; TRBD1 might be the D (6 bases). V was pared by 3 bases and J by 0 bases, with 17 bases between. Germline V gives CDR1 SGDLS, CDR2 YYNGEE. The CDR3 runs 17 residues.

The chain couples TRBV6-2 or TRBV6-3 to TRBJ1-2; TRBD1 might be the D (5 bases). The germline gives CDR1 MNHEY, CDR2 SVGEGT. V was clipped by 0 bases and J by 4 bases, with 9 bases between them. The CDR3 has 14 amino acids. The CDR3 coding sequence is TGTGCCAGCAGTTACTCCACAGGAACCTATGGCTACACCTTC. It encodes CASSYSTGTYGYTF.

The CDR3: CASSPRTSGGENEQFF. The DNA for the CDR3 is TGTGCCAGCAGCCCCCGGACTAGCGGGGGGGAGAATGAGCAGTTCTTC. The chain combines TRBV5-4 with TRBJ2-1; TRBD2 matches 15 bases. Germline lookup yields CDR1 SGHNT and CDR2 YYREEE (reference sequence). With V trimmed by 4 bases and J by 7 bases, 6 bases remained unmatched. The CDR3 extends over 16 amino acids.

The V gene is TRBV7-9, the J gene TRBJ2-4, with a weak D call TRBD1 (5 bases). CDR3 length equals 15 residues. V gave up 0 bases and J gave up 0 bases, with 6 bases separating them. Germline lookup yields CDR1 SEHNR and CDR2 FQNEAQ (reference sequence). DNA for the CDR3: TGTGCCAGCAGCTTAGCACAGGTAGCCAAAAACATTCAGTACTTC. Its translation: CASSLAQVAKNIQYF. The variable domain in full, completed from reference TRBV7-9 and TRBJ2-4, reads DTGVSQNPRHKITKRGQNVTFRCDPISEHNRLYWYRQTLGQGPEFLTYFQNEAQLEKSRLLSDRFSAERPKGSFSTLEIQRTEQGDSAMYLCASSLAQVAKNIQYFGAGTRLSVL.

The V gene is TRBV5-1, the J gene TRBJ2-5; TRBD2 matches 16 bases. CDR3 length: 19 residues. The V gene end was trimmed by 4 bases and the J gene end by 4 bases; junction bases not matched to a gene: 13. Germline V gives CDR1 SGHRS, CDR2 YFSETQ. CDR3 protein: CASSPGLAGGQASGETQYF. The CDR3 nucleotides are TGCGCCAGCAGCCCGGGACTAGCGGGGGGGCAGGCCAGTGGAGAGACCCAGTACTTC.

The V gene is TRBV3-1 (or the pseudogene TRBV3-2), the J gene TRBJ2-3, with D possibly TRBD2 on 6 matching bases. The germline V gene has CDR1 LGHDT and CDR2 YNNKEL (reference sequence). V dropped 0 bases and J dropped 2 bases, with 12 bases sitting between them. CDR3 length: 16 residues. The CDR3 coding sequence is TGTGCCAGCAGCCAAGAAGGGCGGGGTTTCACAGATACGCAGTATTTT. It yields the protein CASSQEGRGFTDTQYF.

Concerning this clone itself: Other DNA sequences from this sample encode an identical CDR3 as well. This sequence joins TRBV9 and TRBJ1-5; TRBD1 matches 7 bases. Germline values: CDR1 SGDLS, CDR2 YYNGEE. The CDR3 totals 15 residues. V dropped 0 bases and J dropped 2; count of bases not matched to a gene: 2. The CDR3 DNA is TGTGCCAGCAGCGTAGGACAGGGTGGCAATCAGCCCCAGCATTTT. Translation: CASSVGQGGNQPQHF.

The chain carries TRBV18 and TRBJ2-1; TRBD2 matches at 8 bases. V lost 3 bases, J lost 3 bases, and 4 bases stayed unmatched. Per the germline V gene, CDR1 is KGHSH and CDR2 is LQKENI. CDR3 size: 15 residues. CDR3 residues: CASSPNAGGYNEQFF. The CDR3 DNA is TGTGCCAGCTCACCTAACGCGGGGGGCTACAATGAGCAGTTCTTC.

The V and J genes are TRBV19 and TRBJ2-5, with TRBD2 as a possible D gene (5 bases). V shed 1 base and J shed 2 bases, with 11 bases lying between them. The CDR3 extends over 15 amino acids. Germline assignment: CDR1 LNHDA and CDR2 SQIVND (reference sequence). CDR3 protein: CASSIGNGGQETQYF. CDR3 nucleotides: TGTGCCAGTAGTATAGGGAACGGCGGGCAAGAGACCCAGTACTTC.

The V gene is TRBV27, the J gene TRBJ2-7; tentative D call: TRBD2 (5 bases). Germline lookup yields CDR1 MNHEY and CDR2 SMNVEV (reference sequence). CDR3 length: 14 residues. V lost 0 bases and J 6 bases, leaving 12 bases between the germline ends. The CDR3, as DNA: TGTGCCAGCAGTTTATCCCCACGGGGTATCGAGCAGTACTTC. This sequence encodes CASSLSPRGIEQYF.

This clone was seen once. The chain is built from TRBV4-1 and TRBJ2-7; D ambiguous. V shed 6 bases and J shed 4 bases, with 7 bases lying between them. Germline V gene data show CDR1 as MGHRA and CDR2 as YSYEKL. The CDR3 extends over 11 amino acids. CDR3 protein: CASSNIYEQYF. The CDR3 nucleotides are TGCGCCAGCAGTAACATATACGAGCAGTACTTC.

This clone was seen just once. The chain has TRBV5-5 and TRBJ2-7, with TRBD1 matching over 7 bases. V lost 2 bases to trimming and J lost 1 base; unmatched junction nucleotides: 3. Germline V gene data show CDR1 as SGHKS and CDR2 as YYEKEE (reference sequence). The CDR3 has 14 amino acids. The CDR3 sequence: CASSFGTVSYEQYF. The DNA of the CDR3 is TGTGCCAGCAGCTTCGGGACAGTTTCCTACGAGCAGTACTTC.

The V and J genes are TRBV7-9 and TRBJ1-1, with 10 bases aligning to TRBD1. Germline V CDR1 and CDR2: SEHNR, FQNEAQ (reference sequence). The V gene end was trimmed by 2 bases and the J gene end by 5 bases; junction bases not matched to a gene: 5. The CDR3 is made up of 15 amino acids. The CDR3 sequence is CASSLRQGAGTEAFF. The CDR3 region has the DNA TGTGCCAGCAGCTTACGACAGGGGGCAGGGACTGAAGCTTTCTTT.

This CDR3 is CASSQAGREKLFF. The DNA for the CDR3 is TGCGCCAGCAGCCAAGCTGGCAGGGAAAAACTGTTTTTT. The J gene is TRBJ1-4, the V gene TRBV4-1; no firm D call. Germline V CDR1 and CDR2: MGHRA, YSYEKL. V shed 1 base and J shed 8 bases, with 8 bases lying between them. The CDR3 contains 13 residues.